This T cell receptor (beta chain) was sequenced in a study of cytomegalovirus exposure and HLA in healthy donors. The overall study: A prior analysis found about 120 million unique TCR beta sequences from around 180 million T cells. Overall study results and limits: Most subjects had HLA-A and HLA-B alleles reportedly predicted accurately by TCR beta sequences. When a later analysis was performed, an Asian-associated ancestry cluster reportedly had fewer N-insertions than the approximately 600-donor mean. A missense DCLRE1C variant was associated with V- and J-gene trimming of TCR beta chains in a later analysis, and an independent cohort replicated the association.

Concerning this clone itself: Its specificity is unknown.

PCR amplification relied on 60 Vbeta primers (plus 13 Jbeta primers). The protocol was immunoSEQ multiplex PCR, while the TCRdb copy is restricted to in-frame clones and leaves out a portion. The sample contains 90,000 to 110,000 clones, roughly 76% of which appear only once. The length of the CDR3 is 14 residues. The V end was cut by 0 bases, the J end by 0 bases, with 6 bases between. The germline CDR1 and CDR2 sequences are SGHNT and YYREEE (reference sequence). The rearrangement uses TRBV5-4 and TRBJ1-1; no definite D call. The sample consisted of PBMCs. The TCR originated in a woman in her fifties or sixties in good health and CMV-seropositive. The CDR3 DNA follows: TGTGCCAGCAGCTTGGGACTTCTGAACACTGAAGCTTTCTTT. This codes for CASSLGLLNTEAFF.